The 29 T cell receptor beta chains listed next were all sequenced from one sample in a study of cytomegalovirus exposure and HLA in healthy donors. The PCR was carried out with 60 Vbeta primers and 13 Jbeta primers. Assay: immunoSEQ multiplex PCR; the TCRdb copy retains only in-frame clones and omits some. The sample has approximately 81,000 clones, more than 60% seen once. The specimen was PBMCs. These receptors all stem from a man aged 50 or older in good health and CMV-seropositive.

This clone was seen only once. The chain has TRBV4-3 and TRBJ2-3, with 10 bases fitting TRBD2. Germline V lookup: CDR1 LGHNA, CDR2 YSLEER. J gave up 2 bases and V 5 bases, and 4 bases lay outside the gene matches. This CDR3 contains 15 residues. The CDR3 region is CASSLAGGATDTQYF. The DNA for the CDR3 is TGCGCCAGCAGCTTAGCGGGGGGCGCCACAGATACGCAGTATTTT.

This rearrangement joins TRBV4-3 to TRBJ2-3; 11 bases line up with TRBD2. The length of the CDR3 is 16 residues. Germline V gene lookup returns CDR1 LGHNA and CDR2 YSLEER. After removal of 1 base from V and 2 bases from J, the junction contained 2 bases not matched to a gene. CDR3 sequence: CASSQGLAGNTDTQYF. The DNA of the CDR3 is TGCGCCAGCAGCCAAGGACTAGCGGGGAACACAGATACGCAGTATTTT.

This chain uses TRBV27 with TRBJ2-7; 10 bases agree with TRBD2. The CDR3 sequence is 16 residues long. CDR1 MNHEY and CDR2 SMNVEV come from the germline V gene (reference sequence). The ends lost 6 bases at V and 1 base at J; junction bases unmatched: 9. CDR3 sequence reads: CASRGTSVISSYEQYF. CDR3 nucleotides: TGTGCCAGCAGGGGGACTAGCGTAATATCTTCCTACGAGCAGTACTTC.

The chain employs TRBV6-6 and TRBJ1-1; TRBD1 agrees at 7 bases. The CDR3 is made up of 13 amino acids. Germline V CDR1 and CDR2: MNHNY, SVGAGI (reference sequence). V was clipped by 5 bases and J by 5 bases; unmatched bases: 5. CDR3 nucleotides: TGTGCCAGCAGTACGACAGGGTTGACTGAAGCTTTCTTT. Translated, it gives CASSTTGLTEAFF.

The V gene is TRBV11-2, the J gene TRBJ2-5; TRBD2 might be the D (6 bases). The CDR3 runs to 14 residues. Trimming took off 4 bases at V and 5 bases at J, with 14 bases between the two ends. Germline loops: CDR1 SGHAT, CDR2 FQNNGV. CDR3: CASSSSTSWETQYF. CDR3 nucleotide sequence: TGTGCCAGCAGCTCATCGACTAGTTGGGAGACCCAGTACTTC.

V is TRBV13 and J is TRBJ1-1; D perhaps matches TRBD1 (6 bases). V lost 7 bases to trimming and J lost 2 bases, with 14 bases between them. This CDR3 spans 14 amino acids. CDR1 is PRHDT, CDR2 FYEKMQ, per germline (reference sequence). The CDR3 region is CASISTGINTEAFF. The CDR3 DNA reads as TGTGCCAGCATCAGCACAGGGATCAACACTGAAGCTTTCTTT.

CDR3 loop: CASSDSGGTEAFF. CDR3 DNA: TGTGCCAGCAGTGACTCGGGGGGGACTGAAGCTTTCTTT. The J gene is TRBJ1-1, the V gene TRBV6-4; weak D call: TRBD1 (5 bases). Germline V gives CDR1 MRHNA, CDR2 SNTAGT. The V and J ends lost 0 bases and 5 bases respectively, with 7 bases between them. There are 13 residues in the CDR3.

CDR3 residues: CASSTPGLDTEAFF. In DNA, the CDR3 is TGTGCCAGCAGTACCCCAGGATTGGACACTGAAGCTTTCTTT. V gene TRBV6-5 combines with J gene TRBJ1-1; D uncertain. Germline V gene sequence: CDR1 MNHEY, CDR2 SVGAGI. V lost 5 bases and J lost 3, with 13 bases in between. The CDR3 is 14 residues long.

The chain combines TRBV18 with TRBJ2-2, with 12 bases fitting TRBD2. The CDR3 totals 16 residues. Germline V gives CDR1 KGHSH, CDR2 LQKENI. Losses at the gene ends were 2 bases for V and 5 bases for J; bases not matched to a gene: 3. CDR3 coding DNA: TGTGCCAGCTCACCAGGACTAGCGGGAATTACCGGGGAGCTGTTTTTT. Its translation is CASSPGLAGITGELFF.

CDR3 DNA sequence: TGTGCCAGCAGCTTAGGCAGGGGCCAGTTTGAGGGGACCCAGTACTTC. Amino acid sequence: CASSLGRGQFEGTQYF. The chain links TRBV11-2 to TRBJ2-5; weak D call: TRBD1 (6 bases). Trimming removed 1 base at V and 7 bases at J, with 19 bases between. In germline, CDR1 is SGHAT, CDR2 FQNNGV. The CDR3 covers 16 residues.

The chain couples TRBV11-3 to TRBJ2-1; D is unclear. The ends were cut back, 2 bases at V and 6 bases at J, with 14 bases in the middle. Germline assignment: CDR1 SGHNT and CDR2 YENEEA. The CDR3 has 15 residues. The CDR3 DNA is TGTGCCAGCAGCTTACCTACCCGTTCTACCAATGAGCAGTTCTTC. Translation: CASSLPTRSTNEQFF.

Comment on this clone: Sequence at one end of the junction differs from germline and may be a read error. The CDR3 nucleotides are TGTGCCAGCAGTTCCCCCTGGGGCTCTGGGGCCAACGGCCTGACTTTC. It yields the protein CASSSPWGSGANGLTF. This rearrangement joins TRBV27 to TRBJ2-6; maybe TRBD1 (5 bases). The CDR3 length is 16 residues. CDR1 MNHEY and CDR2 SMNVEV come from the germline V gene (reference sequence).

This chain links TRBV9 with TRBJ1-3; D is ambiguous. V lost 4 bases, J lost 4 bases, and 15 bases lay in between. Germline V gives CDR1 SGDLS, CDR2 YYNGEE. This CDR3 is built from 15 residues. The CDR3 region is CASSPVRAGGNTIYF. CDR3 sequence (DNA): TGTGCCAGCAGCCCCGTGAGGGCAGGAGGAAACACCATATATTTT. The full variable domain, completed using reference TRBV9 and TRBJ1-3, is DSGVTQTPKHLITATGQRVTLRCSPRSGDLSVYWYQQSLDQGLQFLIQYYNGEERAKGNILERFSAQQFPDLHSELNLSSLELGDSALYFCASSPVRAGGNTIYFGEGSWLTVV.

The rearrangement joins TRBV18 to TRBJ2-7, with 16 bases that match TRBD2. The CDR3 has 17 residues. Germline CDR1 reads KGHSH; CDR2 reads LQKENI. Trimming removed 3 bases from V and 2 bases from J; junction bases left unmatched: 4. The CDR3 here is CASSPGTSGRATYEQYF. CDR3 DNA sequence: TGTGCCAGCTCACCCGGGACTAGCGGGAGGGCCACCTACGAGCAGTACTTC.

The chain employs TRBV30 and TRBJ1-2, with D maybe TRBD1 (5 bases). CDR1 is GTSNPN and CDR2 is SVGIG in the germline V gene (reference sequence). V was trimmed by 2 bases and J by 4 bases, leaving 17 bases between them. The CDR3 is 15 amino acids. The CDR3 loop reads CAWSPTAIWGYGYTF. CDR3 nucleotide sequence: TGTGCCTGGAGTCCGACAGCTATTTGGGGCTATGGCTACACCTTC.

This clone has a handful of counts. The rearrangement links TRBV2 to TRBJ1-5; 8 bases are a match to TRBD1. V was clipped by 5 bases and J by 6 bases; unmatched bases: 6. This CDR3 region has 14 residues. CDR1 SNHLY and CDR2 FYNNEI come from the germline V gene. In DNA, the CDR3 is TGTGCCAGCAGTCCTACAGGGGGAACTCAGCCCCAGCATTTT. It codes for CASSPTGGTQPQHF.

This rearrangement joins TRBV5-1 to TRBJ2-1; 8 bases line up with TRBD2. This CDR3 contains 19 residues. V lost 0 bases and J lost 0; bases outside the gene matches: 11. CDR1 SGHRS and CDR2 YFSETQ come from the germline V gene. The CDR3 protein is CASSLGEPSGPSSYNEQFF. As DNA, the CDR3 is TGCGCCAGCAGCTTGGGTGAACCTAGCGGGCCTAGCTCCTACAATGAGCAGTTCTTC.

The rearrangement links TRBV7-6 to TRBJ2-1; possibly TRBD1 for D (7 bases). Germline V gene sequence: CDR1 SGHVS, CDR2 FNYEAQ. The CDR3 loop spans 14 amino acids. V was cut by 4 bases and J by 7 bases, with 14 bases left in between. CDR3 region: CASSSPQGGNEQFF. The DNA for the CDR3 is TGTGCCAGCAGCTCCCCGCAGGGGGGAAATGAGCAGTTCTTC.

This clone was seen only a few times. The V gene is TRBV6-6, the J gene TRBJ1-2, with D tentatively TRBD1 (5 bases). Germline CDR1 reads MNHNY; CDR2 reads SVGAGI (reference sequence). Trimming removed 6 bases from V and 7 bases from J, with 18 bases in between. The length of the CDR3 is 14 residues. This CDR3 is CASSREGLPVGYTF. CDR3 DNA sequence: TGTGCCAGCAGCCGAGAGGGACTCCCGGTTGGCTACACCTTC.

The J gene is TRBJ1-2, the V gene TRBV6-6; D unclear. Trimming pared 6 bases from V and 7 bases from J, leaving 9 bases between. The CDR3 loop spans 11 amino acids. Germline V lookup: CDR1 MNHNY, CDR2 SVGAGI (reference sequence). In nucleotides, the CDR3 is TGTGCCAGCAGACAGAATGCTGGCTACACCTTC. Translation gives CASRQNAGYTF.

Comment on this clone: One junction end does not reproduce the germline sequence, and a read error may be involved. The chain employs TRBV7-9 and TRBJ1-2, with 7 bases identical to TRBD1. The length of the CDR3 is 15 residues. The germline V gene has CDR1 SEHNR and CDR2 FQNEAQ (reference sequence). The CDR3 loop is CSSSDRTGPNYGYTF. The CDR3 nucleotides are TGTTCCAGCAGCGATAGGACAGGTCCTAACTATGGCTACACCTTC.

The chain recombines TRBV14 with TRBJ1-1; no reliable D call. Germline V gives CDR1 SGHDN, CDR2 FVKESK. Trimming shortened V by 5 bases and J by 1 base, and 17 bases separated the two germline ends. The CDR3 is made up of 16 amino acids. This CDR3 reads CASSSSGRYQNTEAFF. CDR3 sequence (DNA): TGTGCCAGCAGCTCCTCTGGCAGGTATCAGAACACTGAAGCTTTCTTT. Filled out from reference TRBV14 and TRBJ1-1, the complete variable domain reads EAGVTQFPSHSVIEKGQTVTLRCDPISGHDNLYWYRRVMGKEIKFLLHFVKESKQDESGMPNNRFLAERTGGTYSTLKVQPAELEDSGVYFCASSSSGRYQNTEAFFGQGTRLTVV.

The rearrangement joins TRBV23-1 to TRBJ2-5; 8 bases map to TRBD1. TRBV23-1 is given ORF status, its function remaining uncertain. The junction had 7 bases not matched to a gene; V was cut back by 11 bases and J by 2 bases. CDR3 length equals 13 residues. CDR3 amino acids: CARPGTGQETQYF. CDR3 coding DNA: TGCGCCCGGCCCGGGACAGGACAAGAGACCCAGTACTTC.

This clone was seen only a few times. The CDR3 is CASSPLLLAGEETSYEQYF. In DNA form, the CDR3 reads TGTGCCAGCAGCCCTTTACTCTTAGCGGGAGAGGAAACCTCCTACGAGCAGTACTTC. This chain links TRBV5-4 with TRBJ2-7, with 9 nucleotides matching TRBD2. J gave up 0 bases and V 4 bases, and 17 bases lay outside the gene matches. In germline, CDR1 is SGHNT, CDR2 YYREEE (reference sequence). The CDR3 runs 19 residues.

This rearrangement joins TRBV9 to TRBJ1-2; possibly TRBD1 for D (6 bases). The germline gives CDR1 SGDLS, CDR2 YYNGEE. The CDR3 extends over 12 amino acids. Trimming took 4 bases from V and 6 from J, leaving 10 bases between them. DNA of the CDR3: TGTGCCAGCAGCCTCACAGGGAATGGCTACACCTTC. Translated: CASSLTGNGYTF.

This clone was seen just once. The genes are TRBV5-1 and TRBJ2-4, with 9 bases fitting TRBD2. The length of the CDR3 is 15 residues. Per germline, CDR1 SGHRS and CDR2 YFSETQ. The J segment lost 6 bases and the V segment lost 3 bases, leaving 7 bases of the junction unmatched. The CDR3 sequence is CASSSIAGDRNIQYF. The DNA of the CDR3 is TGCGCCAGCAGCTCCATAGCGGGAGACAGAAACATTCAGTACTTC.

The chain is built from TRBV4-2 and TRBJ2-3, with a possible D match to TRBD1 (6 bases). The CDR3 loop spans 14 amino acids. The germline gives CDR1 LGHNA, CDR2 YNFKEQ. V was shortened by 0 bases and J by 8 bases, with 12 bases between the two germline ends. As DNA, the CDR3 is TGTGCCAGCAGCCAAGAGGAAGGGACACCTACGCAGTATTTT. Encoded protein: CASSQEEGTPTQYF.

As to this clone: One end of the junction fails to match germline, which may point to a read error. V and J are TRBV7-9 and TRBJ1-5; 9 nucleotides agree with TRBD1. Germline values: CDR1 SEHNR, CDR2 FQNEAQ (reference sequence). The length of the CDR3 is 16 residues. The CDR3 DNA reads as TGTTCCAGCAGCGCCCCCGGAGACAGGGGGTTTCAGCCCCAGCATTTT. Translating gives CSSSAPGDRGFQPQHF.

The V gene is TRBV4-1, the J gene TRBJ2-7; weak D call: TRBD1 (5 bases). Germline CDR1 is MGHRA and CDR2 is YSYEKL. The V and J ends lost 3 bases and 7 bases respectively, with 25 bases between them. CDR3 length: 17 amino acids. The CDR3 DNA sequence: TGCGCCAGCAGCCATTCCGGCGTGGGTTTACTACGACAGGAGCAGTACTTC. Translating gives CASSHSGVGLLRQEQYF.